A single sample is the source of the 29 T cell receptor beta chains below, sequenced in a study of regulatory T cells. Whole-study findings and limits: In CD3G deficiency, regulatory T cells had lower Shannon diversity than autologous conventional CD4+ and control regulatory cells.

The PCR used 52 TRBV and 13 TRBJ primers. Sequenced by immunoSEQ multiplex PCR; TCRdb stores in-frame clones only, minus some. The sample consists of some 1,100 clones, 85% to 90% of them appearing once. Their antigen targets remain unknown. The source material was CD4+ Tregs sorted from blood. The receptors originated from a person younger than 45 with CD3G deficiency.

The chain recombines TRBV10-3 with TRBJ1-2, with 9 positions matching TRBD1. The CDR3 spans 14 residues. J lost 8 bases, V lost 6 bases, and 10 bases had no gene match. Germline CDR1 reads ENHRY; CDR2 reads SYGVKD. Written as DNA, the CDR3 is TGTGCCATCAGGCCGGGACAGGGACATGGAGGCTACACCTTC. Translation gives CAIRPGQGHGGYTF.

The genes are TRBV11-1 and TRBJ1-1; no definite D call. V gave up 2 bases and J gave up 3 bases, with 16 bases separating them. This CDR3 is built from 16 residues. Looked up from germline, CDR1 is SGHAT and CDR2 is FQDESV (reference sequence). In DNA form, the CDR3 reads TGTGCCAGCAGCTTACGGTCAGGCGAGGCACACACTGAAGCTTTCTTT. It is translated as CASSLRSGEAHTEAFF.

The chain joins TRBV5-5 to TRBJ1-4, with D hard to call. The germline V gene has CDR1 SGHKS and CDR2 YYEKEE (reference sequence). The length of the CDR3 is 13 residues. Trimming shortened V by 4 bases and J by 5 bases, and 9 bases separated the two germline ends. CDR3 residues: CASSRAPNEKLFF. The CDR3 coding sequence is TGTGCCAGCAGCCGGGCCCCCAATGAAAAACTGTTTTTT.

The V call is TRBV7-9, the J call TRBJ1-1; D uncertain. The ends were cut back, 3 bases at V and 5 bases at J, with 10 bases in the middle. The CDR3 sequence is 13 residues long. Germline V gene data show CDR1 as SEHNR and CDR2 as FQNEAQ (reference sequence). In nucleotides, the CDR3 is TGTGCCAGCAGCTTGTTAATGCAAACTGAAGCTTTCTTT. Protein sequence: CASSLLMQTEAFF. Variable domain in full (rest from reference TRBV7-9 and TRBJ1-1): DTGVSQNPRHKITKRGQNVTFRCDPISEHNRLYWYRQTLGQGPEFLTYFQNEAQLEKSRLLSDRFSAERPKGSFSTLEIQRTEQGDSAMYLCASSLLMQTEAFFGQGTRLTVV.

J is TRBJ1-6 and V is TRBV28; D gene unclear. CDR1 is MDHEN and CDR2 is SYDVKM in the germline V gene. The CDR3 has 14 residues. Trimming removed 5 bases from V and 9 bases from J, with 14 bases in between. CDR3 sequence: CASSRSGRFSPLHF. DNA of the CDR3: TGTGCCAGCAGTAGGTCAGGCCGTTTTTCACCCCTCCACTTT.

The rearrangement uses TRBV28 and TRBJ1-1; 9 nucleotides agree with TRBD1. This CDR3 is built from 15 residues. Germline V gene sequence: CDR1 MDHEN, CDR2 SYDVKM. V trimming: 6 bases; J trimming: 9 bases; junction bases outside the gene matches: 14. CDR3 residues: CASRYRTGTGSQAFF. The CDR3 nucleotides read TGTGCCAGCAGATACCGGACCGGGACAGGGTCCCAAGCTTTCTTT.

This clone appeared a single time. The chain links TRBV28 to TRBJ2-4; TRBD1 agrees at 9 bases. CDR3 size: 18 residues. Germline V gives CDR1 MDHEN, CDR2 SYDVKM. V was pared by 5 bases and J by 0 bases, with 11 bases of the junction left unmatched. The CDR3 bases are TGTGCCAGCAGTGGGGACAGGGTGGGGAGTATAGCCAAAAACATTCAGTACTTC. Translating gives CASSGDRVGSIAKNIQYF.

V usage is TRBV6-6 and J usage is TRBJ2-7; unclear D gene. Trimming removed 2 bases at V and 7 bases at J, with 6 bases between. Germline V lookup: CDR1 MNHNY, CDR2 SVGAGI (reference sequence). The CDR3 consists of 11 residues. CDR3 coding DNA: TGTGCCAGCAGTTACGGGATGGAGCAGTACTTC. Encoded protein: CASSYGMEQYF.

CDR3 bases: TGTGCCAGCAGTAGAGGGACAGGGTCTCTCGAAAAGCAGTACTTC. Translated, it gives CASSRGTGSLEKQYF. This sequence joins TRBV6-1 and TRBJ2-7, with 9 bases aligning to TRBD1. The CDR3 totals 15 residues. The J segment lost 8 bases and the V segment lost 5 bases, leaving 13 bases of the junction unmatched. Germline V gene data show CDR1 as MNHNS and CDR2 as SASEGT.

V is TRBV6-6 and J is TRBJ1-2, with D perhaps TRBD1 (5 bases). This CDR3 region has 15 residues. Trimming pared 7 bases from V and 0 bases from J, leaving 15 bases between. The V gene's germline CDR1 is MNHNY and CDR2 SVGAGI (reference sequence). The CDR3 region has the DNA TGTGCCAGCAATCGGGGGGGATCTACTAACTATGGCTACACCTTC. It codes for CASNRGGSTNYGYTF.

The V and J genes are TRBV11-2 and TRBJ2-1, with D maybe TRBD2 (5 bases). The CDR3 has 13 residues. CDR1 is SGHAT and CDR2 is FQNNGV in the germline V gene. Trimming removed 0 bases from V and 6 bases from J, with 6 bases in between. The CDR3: CASSLDRGNEQFF. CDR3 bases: TGTGCCAGCAGCTTAGATCGGGGCAATGAGCAGTTCTTC.

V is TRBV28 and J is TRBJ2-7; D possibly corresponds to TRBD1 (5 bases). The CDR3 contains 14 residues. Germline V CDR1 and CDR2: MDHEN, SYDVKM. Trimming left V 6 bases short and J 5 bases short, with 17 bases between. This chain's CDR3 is CASSLDSIRHEQYF. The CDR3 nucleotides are TGTGCCAGCAGCCTAGACAGTATCCGCCACGAGCAGTACTTC. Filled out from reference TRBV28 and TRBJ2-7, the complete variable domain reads DVKVTQSSRYLVKRTGEKVFLECVQDMDHENMFWYRQDPGLGLRLIYFSYDVKMKEKGDIPEGYSVSREKKERFSLILESASTNQTSMYLCASSLDSIRHEQYFGPGTRLTVT.

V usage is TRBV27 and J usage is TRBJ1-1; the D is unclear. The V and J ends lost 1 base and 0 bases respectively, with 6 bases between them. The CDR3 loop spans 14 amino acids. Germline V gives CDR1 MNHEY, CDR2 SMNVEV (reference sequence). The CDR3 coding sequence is TGTGCCAGCAGTTTATTACAGCTGAACACTGAAGCTTTCTTT. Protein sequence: CASSLLQLNTEAFF.

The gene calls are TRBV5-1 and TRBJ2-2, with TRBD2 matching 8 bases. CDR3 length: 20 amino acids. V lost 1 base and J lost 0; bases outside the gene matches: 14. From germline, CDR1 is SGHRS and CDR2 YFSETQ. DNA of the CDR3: TGCGCCAGCAGCTTGTATCCCGCTACCGTACTAGCGGCGAACACCGGGGAGCTGTTTTTT. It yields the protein CASSLYPATVLAANTGELFF.

CDR3 coding DNA: TGTGCCAGCAGCTTACAGGGGGCGTACAATGAGCAGTTCTTC. Amino acids: CASSLQGAYNEQFF. This sequence joins TRBV7-8 and TRBJ2-1, with 8 bases identical to TRBD1. CDR1 is SGHVS and CDR2 is FQNEAQ in the germline V gene. The CDR3 loop spans 14 amino acids. V dropped 2 bases and J dropped 4; count of bases not matched to a gene: 1.

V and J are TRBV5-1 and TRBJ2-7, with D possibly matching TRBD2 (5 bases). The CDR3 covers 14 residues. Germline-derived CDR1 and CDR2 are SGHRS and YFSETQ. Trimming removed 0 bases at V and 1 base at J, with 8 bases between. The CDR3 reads CASSLAGGSYEQYF. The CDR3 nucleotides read TGCGCCAGCAGCTTGGCCGGCGGGTCCTACGAGCAGTACTTC.

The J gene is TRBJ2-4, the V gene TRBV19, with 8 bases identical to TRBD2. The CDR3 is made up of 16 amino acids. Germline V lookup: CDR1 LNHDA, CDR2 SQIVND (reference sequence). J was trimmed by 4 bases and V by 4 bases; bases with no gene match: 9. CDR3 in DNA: TGTGCCAGTAGTACGCTAACTAGCGGCAAAAAAAACATTCAGTACTTC. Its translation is CASSTLTSGKKNIQYF.

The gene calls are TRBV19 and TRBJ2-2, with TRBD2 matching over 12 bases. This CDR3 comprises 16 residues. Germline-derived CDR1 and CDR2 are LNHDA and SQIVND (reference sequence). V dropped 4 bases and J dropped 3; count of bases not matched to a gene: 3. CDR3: CASSRGLAGYTGELFF. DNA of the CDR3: TGTGCCAGTAGTAGAGGACTAGCGGGATACACCGGGGAGCTGTTTTTT.

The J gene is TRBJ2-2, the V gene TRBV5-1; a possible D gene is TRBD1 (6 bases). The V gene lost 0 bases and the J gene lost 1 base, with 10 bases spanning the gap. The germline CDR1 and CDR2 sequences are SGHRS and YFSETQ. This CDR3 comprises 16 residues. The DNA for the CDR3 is TGCGCCAGCAGCTTGGTGTTCAGGGGGAACACCGGGGAGCTGTTTTTT. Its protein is CASSLVFRGNTGELFF.

CDR3 sequence (DNA): TGTGCCAGCAGTCAAGGACTAGTAGGCATTCAGTACTTC. It encodes CASSQGLVGIQYF. The chain is built from TRBV28 and TRBJ2-4, with 7 bases aligning to TRBD2. Germline trimming cut 5 bases from V and 9 bases from J; bases unmatched to any gene: 7. This CDR3 contains 13 residues. Germline loops: CDR1 MDHEN, CDR2 SYDVKM. The variable domain in full, completed from reference TRBV28 and TRBJ2-4, reads DVKVTQSSRYLVKRTGEKVFLECVQDMDHENMFWYRQDPGLGLRLIYFSYDVKMKEKGDIPEGYSVSREKKERFSLILESASTNQTSMYLCASSQGLVGIQYFGAGTRLSVL.

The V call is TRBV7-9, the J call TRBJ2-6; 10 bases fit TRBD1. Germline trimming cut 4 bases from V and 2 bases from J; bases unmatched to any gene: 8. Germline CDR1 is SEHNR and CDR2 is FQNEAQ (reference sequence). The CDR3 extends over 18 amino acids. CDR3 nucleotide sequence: TGTGCCAGCAGCTCTGGACAGGGGGGTGGTCCTGGGGCCAACGTCCTGACTTTC. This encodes CASSSGQGGGPGANVLTF.

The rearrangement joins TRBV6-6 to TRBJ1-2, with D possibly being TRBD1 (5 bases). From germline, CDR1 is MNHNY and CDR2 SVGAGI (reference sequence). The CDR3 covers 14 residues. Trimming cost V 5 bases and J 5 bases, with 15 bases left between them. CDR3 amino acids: CASSPQGSLYGYTF. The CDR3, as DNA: TGTGCCAGCAGTCCCCAGGGCTCTCTGTATGGCTACACCTTC.

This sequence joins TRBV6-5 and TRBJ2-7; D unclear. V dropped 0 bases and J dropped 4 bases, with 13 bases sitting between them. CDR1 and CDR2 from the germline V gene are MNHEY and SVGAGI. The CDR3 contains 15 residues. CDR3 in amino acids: CASSYSINPNYEQYF. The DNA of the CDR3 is TGTGCCAGCAGTTACTCGATAAACCCTAATTACGAGCAGTACTTC.

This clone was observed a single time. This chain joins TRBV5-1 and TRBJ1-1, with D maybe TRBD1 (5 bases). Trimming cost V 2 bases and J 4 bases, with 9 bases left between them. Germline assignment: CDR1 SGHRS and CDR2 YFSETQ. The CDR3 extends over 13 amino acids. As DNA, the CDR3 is TGCGCCAGCAGCTTAAATAGGGGCACTGAAGCTTTCTTT. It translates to CASSLNRGTEAFF.

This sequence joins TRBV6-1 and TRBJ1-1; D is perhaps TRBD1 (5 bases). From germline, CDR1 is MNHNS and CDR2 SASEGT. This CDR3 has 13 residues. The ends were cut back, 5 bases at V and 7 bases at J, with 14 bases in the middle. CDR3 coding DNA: TGTGCCAGCAGTCGGAACACCGGGGGTGAAGCTTTCTTT. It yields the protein CASSRNTGGEAFF.

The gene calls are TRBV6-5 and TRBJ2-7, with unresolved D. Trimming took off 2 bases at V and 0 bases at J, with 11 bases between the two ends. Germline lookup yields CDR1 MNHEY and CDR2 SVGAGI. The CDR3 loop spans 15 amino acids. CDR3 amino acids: CASSYLRQASYEQYF. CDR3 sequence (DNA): TGTGCCAGCAGTTACCTCCGACAAGCCTCCTACGAGCAGTACTTC.

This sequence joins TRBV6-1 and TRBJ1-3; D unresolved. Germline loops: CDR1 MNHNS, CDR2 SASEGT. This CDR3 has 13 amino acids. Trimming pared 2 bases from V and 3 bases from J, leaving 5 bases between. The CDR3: CASSEISGNTIYF. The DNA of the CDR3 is TGTGCCAGCAGTGAAATTAGTGGAAACACCATATATTTT.

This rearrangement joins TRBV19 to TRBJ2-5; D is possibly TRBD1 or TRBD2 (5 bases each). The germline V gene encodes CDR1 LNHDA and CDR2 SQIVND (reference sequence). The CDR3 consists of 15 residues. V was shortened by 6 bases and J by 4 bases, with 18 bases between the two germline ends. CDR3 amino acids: CASSAGTGTGETQYF. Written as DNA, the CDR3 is TGTGCCAGTAGCGCCGGGACGGGCACGGGAGAGACCCAGTACTTC.

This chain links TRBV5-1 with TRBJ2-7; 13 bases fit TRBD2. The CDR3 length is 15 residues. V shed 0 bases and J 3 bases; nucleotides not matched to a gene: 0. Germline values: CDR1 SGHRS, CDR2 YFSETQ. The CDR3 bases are TGCGCCAGCAGCTTGGGGACTAGCGGGAGCTACGAGCAGTACTTC. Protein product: CASSLGTSGSYEQYF.